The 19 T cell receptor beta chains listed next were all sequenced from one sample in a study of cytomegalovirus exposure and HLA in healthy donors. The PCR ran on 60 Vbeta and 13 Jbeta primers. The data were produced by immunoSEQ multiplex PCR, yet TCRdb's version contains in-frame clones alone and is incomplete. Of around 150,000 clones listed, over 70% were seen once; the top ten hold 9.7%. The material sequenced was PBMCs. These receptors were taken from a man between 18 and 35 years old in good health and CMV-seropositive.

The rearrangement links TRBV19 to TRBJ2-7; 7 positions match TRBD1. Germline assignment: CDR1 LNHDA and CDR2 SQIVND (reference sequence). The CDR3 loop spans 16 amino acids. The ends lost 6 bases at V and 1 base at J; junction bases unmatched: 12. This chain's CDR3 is CASSPSGTAFSYEQYF. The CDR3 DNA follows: TGTGCCAGTAGCCCCTCCGGGACAGCTTTTTCCTACGAGCAGTACTTC.

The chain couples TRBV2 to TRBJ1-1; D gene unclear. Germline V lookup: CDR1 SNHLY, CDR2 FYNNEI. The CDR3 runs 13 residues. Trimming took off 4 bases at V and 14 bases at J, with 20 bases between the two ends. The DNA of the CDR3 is TGTGCCAGCAGTGCGAACCGACGGCGGCTTCTCTTCTTT. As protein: CASSANRRRLLFF.

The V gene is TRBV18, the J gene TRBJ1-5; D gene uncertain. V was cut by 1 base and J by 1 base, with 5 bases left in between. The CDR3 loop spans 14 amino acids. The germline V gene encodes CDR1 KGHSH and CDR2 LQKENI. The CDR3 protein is CASSPQTSNQPQHF. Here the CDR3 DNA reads TGTGCCAGCTCACCACAAACAAGCAATCAGCCCCAGCATTTT. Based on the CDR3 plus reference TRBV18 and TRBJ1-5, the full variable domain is NAGVMQNPRHLVRRRGQEARLRCSPMKGHSHVYWYRQLPEEGLKFMVYLQKENIIDESGMPKERFSAEFPKEGPSILRIQQVVRGDSAAYFCASSPQTSNQPQHFGDGTRLSIL.

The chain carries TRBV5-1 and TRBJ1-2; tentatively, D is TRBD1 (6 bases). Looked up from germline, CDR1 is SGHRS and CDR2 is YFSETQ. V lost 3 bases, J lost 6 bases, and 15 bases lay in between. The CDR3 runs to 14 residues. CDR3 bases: TGCGCCAGCAGCTCCCGGGTGGGGACACATGGCTACACCTTC. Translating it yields CASSSRVGTHGYTF.

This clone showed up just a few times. In nucleotides, the CDR3 is TGTGCCAGTAGCCCCGGGACAGGGGTCGGCAATCAGCCCCAGCATTTT. Translation: CASSPGTGVGNQPQHF. The rearrangement links TRBV19 to TRBJ1-5; TRBD1 matches 10 bases. Germline-derived CDR1 and CDR2 are LNHDA and SQIVND (reference sequence). The length of the CDR3 is 16 residues. V trimming: 6 bases; J trimming: 2 bases; junction bases outside the gene matches: 7.

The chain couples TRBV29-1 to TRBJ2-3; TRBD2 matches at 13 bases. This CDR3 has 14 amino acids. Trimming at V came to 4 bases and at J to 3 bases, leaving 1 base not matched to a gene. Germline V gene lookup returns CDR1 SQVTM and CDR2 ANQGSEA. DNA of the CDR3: TGCAGCGTTGCGGGACTAGCGGGAACAGATACGCAGTATTTT. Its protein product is CSVAGLAGTDTQYF.

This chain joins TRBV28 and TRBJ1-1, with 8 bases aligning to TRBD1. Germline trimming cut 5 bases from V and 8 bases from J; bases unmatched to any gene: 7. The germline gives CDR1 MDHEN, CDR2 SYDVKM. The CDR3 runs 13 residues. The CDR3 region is CASSPPDRGEAFF. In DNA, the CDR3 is TGTGCCAGCAGTCCGCCTGACAGGGGAGAAGCTTTCTTT.

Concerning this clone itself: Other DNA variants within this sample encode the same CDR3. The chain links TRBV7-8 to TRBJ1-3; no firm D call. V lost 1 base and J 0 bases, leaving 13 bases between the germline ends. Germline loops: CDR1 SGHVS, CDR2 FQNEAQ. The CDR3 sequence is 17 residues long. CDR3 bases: TGTGCCAGCAGCTTAGTAGCGTGGATGCCCTCTGGAAACACCATATATTTT. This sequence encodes CASSLVAWMPSGNTIYF.

This chain's CDR3 is CASSLLGERGNTGELFF. The CDR3 DNA reads TGTGCCAGCAGCCTACTCGGTGAGCGGGGAAACACCGGGGAGCTGTTTTTT. The rearrangement joins TRBV5-6 to TRBJ2-2; 7 bases agree with TRBD2. CDR3 length equals 17 residues. Trimming removed 4 bases from V and 2 bases from J; junction bases left unmatched: 11. The germline V gene has CDR1 SGHDT and CDR2 YYEEEE. Complete variable domain (other parts from reference TRBV5-6 and TRBJ2-2): DAGVTQSPTHLIKTRGQQVTLRCSPKSGHDTVSWYQQALGQGPQFIFQYYEEEERQRGNFPDRFSGHQFPNYSSELNVNALLLGDSALYLCASSLLGERGNTGELFFGEGSRLTVL.

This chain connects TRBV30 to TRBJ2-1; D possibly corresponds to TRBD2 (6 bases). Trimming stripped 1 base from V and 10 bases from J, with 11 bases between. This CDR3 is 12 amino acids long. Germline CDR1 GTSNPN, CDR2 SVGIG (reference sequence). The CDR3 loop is CAWSAGLGEQFF. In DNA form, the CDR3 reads TGTGCCTGGAGTGCGGGACTTGGGGAGCAGTTCTTC.

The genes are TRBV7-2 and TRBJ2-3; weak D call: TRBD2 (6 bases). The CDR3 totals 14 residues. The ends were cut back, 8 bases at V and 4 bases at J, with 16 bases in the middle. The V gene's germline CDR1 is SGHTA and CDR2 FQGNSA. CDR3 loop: CASSKGRSADTQYF. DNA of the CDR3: TGTGCCAGCTCTAAGGGGAGGTCGGCAGATACGCAGTATTTT. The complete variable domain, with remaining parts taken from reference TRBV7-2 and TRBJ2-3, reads GAGVSQSPSNKVTEKGKDVELRCDPISGHTALYWYRQSLGQGLEFLIYFQGNSAPDKSGLPSDRFSAERTGGSVSTLTIQRTQQEDSAVYLCASSKGRSADTQYFGPGTRLTVL.

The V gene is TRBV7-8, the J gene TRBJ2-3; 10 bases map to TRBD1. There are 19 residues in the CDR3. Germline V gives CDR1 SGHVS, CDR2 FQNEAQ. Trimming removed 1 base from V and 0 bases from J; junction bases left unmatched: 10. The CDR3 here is CASSLGWKGQGSSTDTQYF. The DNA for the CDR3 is TGTGCCAGCAGCTTAGGGTGGAAGGGACAGGGGTCTAGCACAGATACGCAGTATTTT.

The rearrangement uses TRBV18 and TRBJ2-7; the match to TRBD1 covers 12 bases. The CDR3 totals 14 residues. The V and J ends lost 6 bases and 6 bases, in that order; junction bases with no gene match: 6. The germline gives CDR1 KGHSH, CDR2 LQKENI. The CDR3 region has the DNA TGTGCCAGCTCCTTTGGGACAGGGGGCTTCGAGCAGTACTTC. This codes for CASSFGTGGFEQYF. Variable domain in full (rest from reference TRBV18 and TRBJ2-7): NAGVMQNPRHLVRRRGQEARLRCSPMKGHSHVYWYRQLPEEGLKFMVYLQKENIIDESGMPKERFSAEFPKEGPSILRIQQVVRGDSAAYFCASSFGTGGFEQYFGPGTRLTVT.

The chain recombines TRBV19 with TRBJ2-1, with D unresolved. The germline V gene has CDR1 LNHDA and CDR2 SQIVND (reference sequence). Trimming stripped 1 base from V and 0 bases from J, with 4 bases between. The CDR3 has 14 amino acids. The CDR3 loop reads CASSIVASYNEQFF. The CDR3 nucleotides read TGTGCCAGTAGTATAGTGGCCTCCTACAATGAGCAGTTCTTC.

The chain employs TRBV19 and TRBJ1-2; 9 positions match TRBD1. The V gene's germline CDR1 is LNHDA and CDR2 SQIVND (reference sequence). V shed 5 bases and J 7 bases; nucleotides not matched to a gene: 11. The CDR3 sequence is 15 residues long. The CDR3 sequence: CASSDRTGERSGYTF. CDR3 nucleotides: TGTGCCAGTAGTGACCGGACAGGGGAGCGCTCTGGCTACACCTTC.

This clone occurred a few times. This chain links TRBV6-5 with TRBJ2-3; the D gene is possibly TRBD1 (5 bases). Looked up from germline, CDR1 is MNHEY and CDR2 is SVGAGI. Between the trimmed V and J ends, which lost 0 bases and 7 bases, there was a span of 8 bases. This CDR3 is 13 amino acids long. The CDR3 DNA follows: TGTGCCAGCAGTTACTCGGACACCTATACGCAGTATTTT. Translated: CASSYSDTYTQYF.

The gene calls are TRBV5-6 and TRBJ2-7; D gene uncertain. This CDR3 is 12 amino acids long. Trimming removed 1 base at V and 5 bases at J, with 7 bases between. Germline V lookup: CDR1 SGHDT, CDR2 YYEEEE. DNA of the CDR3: TGTGCCAGCAGCTTGTCCGTCCACGAGCAGTACTTC. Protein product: CASSLSVHEQYF.

The CDR3 sequence: CASSSRTGGLNQPQHF. CDR3 nucleotide sequence: TGTGCCAGCAGCTCGAGGACAGGCGGTCTCAATCAGCCCCAGCATTTT. The genes are TRBV5-6 and TRBJ1-5; 7 bases fit TRBD1. Germline V gives CDR1 SGHDT, CDR2 YYEEEE. This CDR3 comprises 16 residues. V lost 3 bases to trimming and J lost 3 bases; unmatched junction nucleotides: 9.

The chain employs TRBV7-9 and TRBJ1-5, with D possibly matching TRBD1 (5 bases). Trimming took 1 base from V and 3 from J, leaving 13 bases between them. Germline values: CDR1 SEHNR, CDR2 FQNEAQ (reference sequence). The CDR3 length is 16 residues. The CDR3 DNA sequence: TGTGCCAGCAGCTTAGTCGGGCAGGGTCCCAATCAGCCCCAGCATTTT. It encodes CASSLVGQGPNQPQHF.